What follows are 2 T cell receptor beta chains derived from one specimen sequenced in a study of beta chain features in type 1 diabetes. The study reverse transcribed the entire isolated RNA, so it sequenced expressed TCRB transcripts. Measured with immunoSEQ multiplex PCR; TCRdb has only the in-frame clones, and not every one. The sample includes about 410,000 clones, about 14% of them seen just once. The sequenced material came from naive CD4+ T cells from blood. These receptors all stem from a man aged 25-40 years in good health.

This clone was seen more than once but under ten times. The chain links TRBV4-1 to TRBJ2-3; unclear D gene. Trimming shortened V by 0 bases and J by 10 bases, and 8 bases separated the two germline ends. Germline values: CDR1 MGHRA, CDR2 YSYEKL. The CDR3 length is 12 residues. The DNA of the CDR3 is TGCGCCAGCAGCCAAGACTCCTGGGCGCAGTATTTT. This encodes CASSQDSWAQYF.

This chain joins TRBV29-1 and TRBJ2-1; no clear D gene. The CDR3 runs to 11 residues. V was trimmed by 6 bases and J by 4 bases, leaving 7 bases between them. The germline V gene has CDR1 SQVTM and CDR2 ANQGSEA. Here the CDR3 DNA reads TGCAGCGTAGGGAAATACAATGAGCAGTTCTTC. This gives the protein CSVGKYNEQFF.